This T cell receptor (beta chain) was profiled in a study of human T cells and chemical hapten exposure. Findings and limits, study-wide: As the donors had alopecia, their immune response may differ from healthy people's. Sensitizing with DPC caused no change in TCRs above 1 in 1000 frequency.

For this clonotype: The antigen remains undetermined.

The CDR3 covers 14 residues. Germline CDR1 reads SGHTA; CDR2 reads FQGNSA. V was cut by 5 bases and J by 4 bases, with 13 bases left in between. Time point: patch test 1, 2 weeks after DPC sensitization. The sample's treatment: therapeutic diphenylcyclopropenone sensitization with weekly scalp DPC. The drawing of blood occurred before each patch test was applied. The library tagged each cDNA molecule with unique molecular identifiers. Each CDR3 protein gets one entry after TCRdb re-called the RACE reads with MiXCR. There are more than 95,000 distinct CDR3 sequences in the sample; roughly an eighth occur only once, and 1.1% to 1.5% lies in the top ten.

This clonotype was obtained from a woman between 45 and 60 years old with alopecia areata. Some clones in this sample may be carry-over from other donors' samples. J is TRBJ2-3 and V is TRBV7-2; D call uncertain. The material sequenced was whole blood, taken in connection with sensitization to the hapten diphenylcyclopropenone (DPC). DNA for the CDR3: TGTGCCAGCAGCCAAGGCGCAGGCGCAGATACGCAGTATTTT. Protein sequence: CASSQGAGADTQYF.